Listed below are T cell receptor beta chains from one sample, sequenced in a study of CD4 T cells in relation to SARS-CoV-2 and coronaviruses. For these receptors, no antigen is known. Only in-frame clones appear in the TCRdb table, and some are missing; sequencing was by immunoSEQ multiplex PCR. Of tens of thousands of clones in the sample, around 84% were seen once. Source material: CD4+ T cells from PBMCs, cultured in vitro. Receptors were obtained from a human donor in good health. CDR3s include the opening cysteine and the closing phenylalanine or tryptophan. A D gene is named only where the DNA matches it firmly. Where a row states a size, it is once, few, many or the class of an expanded clone; other rows omit it.

CDR3	DNA	length	size	V	J	D
CASSVNQGRETQYF	TGTGCCAGCAGCGTTAATCAGGGGAGGGAGACCCAGTACTTC	14	once	TRBV7-7	TRBJ2-5	.
CASRGLDSGNTIYF	TGTGCCAGCAGGGGTCTCGACTCTGGAAACACCATATATTTT	14	.	TRBV25-1	TRBJ1-3	.
CASTVTTNTGELFF	TGTGCCAGCACGGTGACTACGAACACCGGGGAGCTGTTTTTT	14	.	TRBV6-6	TRBJ2-2	.
CASSPGTPYSNQPQHF	TGTGCCAGCAGTCCGGGGACACCTTATAGCAATCAGCCCCAGCATTTT	16	.	TRBV27	TRBJ1-5	.
CASSFFDRTDTQYF	TGTGCCAGCAGTTTTTTCGATCGCACAGATACGCAGTATTTT	14	.	TRBV27	TRBJ2-3	.
CASSLDSYNSPLHF	TGTGCCAGCAGCTTGGACAGCTATAATTCACCCCTCCACTTT	14	.	TRBV7-2	TRBJ1-6	.
CAWSILTSFLSYEQYF	TGTGCCTGGAGTATCCTAACTAGCTTCCTCTCCTACGAGCAGTACTTC	16	few	TRBV30	TRBJ2-7	.
CASSVAGGLSGEQFF	TGTGCCAGCAGCGTAGCAGGGGGGTTGAGTGGTGAGCAGTTCTTC	15	.	TRBV9	TRBJ2-1	.
CASSIGGTGRQPQHF	TGTGCCAGTAGTATAGGGGGAACAGGTCGTCAGCCCCAGCATTTT	15	.	TRBV19	TRBJ1-5	.
CASSPRAGTNTGELFF	TGTGCTAGCAGCCCCAGGGCAGGGACGAACACCGGGGAGCTGTTTTTT	16	.	TRBV7-7	TRBJ2-2	.
CASSLAQVSEQFF	TGTGCCAGCAGCTTAGCGCAGGTTAGTGAGCAGTTCTTC	13	.	TRBV7-2	TRBJ2-1	.
CSACPQGTQETQYF	TGCAGCGCCTGTCCTCAGGGGACCCAAGAGACCCAGTACTTC	14	.	TRBV29-1	TRBJ2-5	.
CASSYEGQTNTEAFF	TGTGCCAGCAGTTACGAGGGACAGACGAACACTGAAGCTTTCTTT	15	few	TRBV6-6	TRBJ1-1	TRBD1
CASSQDSGAGGADTQYF	TGTGCCAGCAGCCAAGACAGTGGGGCAGGAGGGGCAGATACGCAGTATTTT	17	.	TRBV14	TRBJ2-3	.
CASSSRRDAGTDTQYF	TGTGCCAGCAGCTCCCGCCGGGACGCTGGCACAGATACGCAGTATTTT	16	.	TRBV9	TRBJ2-3	.
CASSQGGEQYF	TGTGCCAGCAGCCAAGGGGGCGAGCAGTACTTC	11	.	TRBV14	TRBJ2-7	.
CASSHEAAGGYTDTQYF	TGCGCCAGCAGCCACGAAGCGGCGGGGGGATACACAGATACGCAGTATTTT	17	few	TRBV4-3	TRBJ2-3	TRBD2
CASPVPGPYNTDTQYF	TGCGCCAGCCCCGTTCCGGGACCATATAACACAGATACGCAGTATTTT	16	.	TRBV10-2	TRBJ2-3	.
CASSHRQAEAFF	TGTGCCAGCAGCCACAGACAGGCTGAAGCTTTCTTT	12	.	TRBV7-9	TRBJ1-1	.
CASSQRQGAAEKLFF	TGTGCCAGCAGTCAACGACAGGGGGCGGCTGAAAAACTGTTTTTT	15	.	TRBV6-2/TRBV6-3	TRBJ1-4	TRBD1
CASSLEDRNSPLHF	TGTGCCAGCAGCTTAGAGGACAGGAATTCACCCCTCCACTTT	14	.	TRBV7-8	TRBJ1-6	TRBD1
CASSLQGQATREGEAFF	TGTGCCAGCTCACTCCAGGGGCAGGCTACCCGGGAGGGTGAAGCTTTCTTT	17	.	TRBV18	TRBJ1-1	.
CASSERQGGLYEQYF	TGTGCCAGCAGCGAACGACAGGGGGGACTCTACGAGCAGTACTTC	15	few	TRBV5-8	TRBJ2-7	TRBD1
CASSLSAGGEKLFF	TGTGCCAGCAGCTTATCCGCGGGTGGAGAAAAACTGTTTTTT	14	.	TRBV7-8	TRBJ1-4	.
CASSEVGARGYTF	TGTGCCAGCAGTGAGGTAGGGGCGCGTGGCTACACCTTC	13	.	TRBV25-1	TRBJ1-2	.
CASSSGTPYEQYF	TGTGCCAGCAGTTCCGGGACTCCCTACGAGCAGTACTTC	13	.	TRBV12-3/TRBV12-4	TRBJ2-7	.
CASSQDSSGNTIYF	TGTGCCAGCAGCCAGGACAGCTCTGGAAACACCATATATTTT	14	.	TRBV9	TRBJ1-3	.
CASSLAFGLAGGSSYNEQFF	TGTGCCAGCAGCTTAGCGTTTGGACTAGCGGGGGGCTCCTCCTACAATGAGCAGTTCTTC	20	.	TRBV7-8	TRBJ2-1	TRBD2
CASSLRATNTEAFF	TGTGCCAGCAGTTTGCGGGCGACGAACACTGAAGCTTTCTTT	14	.	TRBV27	TRBJ1-1	.
CAISELTGNSPLHF	TGTGCCATCAGTGAGCTAACAGGGAATTCACCCCTCCACTTT	14	few	TRBV10-3	TRBJ1-6	.
CASSPRDREGSEAFF	TGTGCCAGTAGTCCTCGGGACAGGGAGGGAAGTGAAGCTTTCTTT	15	.	TRBV19	TRBJ1-1	TRBD1
CASSPLPGHGYTF	TGTGCCAGCTCACCACTTCCGGGCCATGGCTACACCTTC	13	.	TRBV18	TRBJ1-2	.
CAWSGLSEVGQYF	TGTGCCTGGAGTGGTCTTTCGGAAGTAGGGCAGTATTTT	13	.	TRBV30	TRBJ2-3	.
CASSQDLQRVYEQYF	TGTGCCAGCAGCCAAGATTTACAGCGGGTCTACGAGCAGTACTTC	15	once	TRBV3-1/TRBV3-2	TRBJ2-7	.
CASSLDGGPGGLFF	TGTGCCAGCAGCTTGGACGGGGGACCGGGGGGACTGTTTTTT	14	.	TRBV5-5	TRBJ1-4	.
CASSPPGPRHEQFF	TGTGCCAGCTCACCCCCGGGGCCACGGCATGAGCAGTTCTTC	14	once	TRBV18	TRBJ2-1	.
CASRTGTKFEQYF	TGTGCCAGCAGGACCGGGACCAAATTCGAGCAGTACTTC	13	.	TRBV2	TRBJ2-7	.
CASSFFGDNEQFF	TGTGCCAGCAGCTTTTTTGGGGACAATGAGCAGTTCTTC	13	.	TRBV7-2	TRBJ2-1	.
CASSLVAGPGTDTQYF	TGTGCCAGCAGCTTAGTGGCGGGACCAGGGACAGATACGCAGTATTTT	16	.	TRBV11-2	TRBJ2-3	.
CASRDRAETQYF	TGCGCCAGCAGAGACAGGGCGGAGACCCAGTACTTC	12	.	TRBV4-1	TRBJ2-5	TRBD1
CASRESGQGALETQYF	TGTGCCAGCAGGGAGTCCGGACAGGGGGCTTTGGAGACCCAGTACTTC	16	.	TRBV6-6	TRBJ2-5	TRBD1
CASSRGQGVYEQYF	TGTGCCAGCAGCAGAGGACAGGGTGTCTACGAGCAGTACTTC	14	.	TRBV7-6	TRBJ2-7	TRBD1
CASSSGRATNEKLFF	TGTGCCAGCAGCTCAGGGAGAGCGACTAATGAAAAACTGTTTTTT	15	.	TRBV6-5	TRBJ1-4	.
CASSYSGTSYNEQFF	TGTGCCAGCAGTTACTCGGGGACTAGCTACAATGAGCAGTTCTTC	15	.	TRBV6-2/TRBV6-3	TRBJ2-1	TRBD2
CASSIDSSSRPQHF	TGTGCCAGTAGTATAGATAGCTCCTCGAGGCCCCAGCATTTT	14	.	TRBV19	TRBJ1-5	.
CASSQDQDSNQPQHF	TGTGCCAGCAGCCAGGACCAGGATAGCAATCAGCCCCAGCATTTT	15	.	TRBV3-1/TRBV3-2	TRBJ1-5	.
CASVPRGLQAYGYTF	TGTGCCAGCGTCCCCCGGGGCCTCCAGGCCTATGGCTACACCTTC	15	few	TRBV7-9	TRBJ1-2	.
CASSWDRVETEAFF	TGTGCCAGCAGCTGGGACAGGGTGGAGACTGAAGCTTTCTTT	14	.	TRBV5-5	TRBJ1-1	TRBD1
CASTRTPGPGELFF	TGTGCCAGCACCCGAACCCCGGGCCCCGGGGAGCTGTTTTTT	14	.	TRBV11-3	TRBJ2-2	.
CASNIQGTDSPLHF	TGTGCCAGCAACATTCAGGGGACGGATTCACCCCTCCACTTT	14	few	TRBV5-4	TRBJ1-6	.
CASSQRGLEFGEQYF	TGTGCCAGCAGCCAAAGGGGACTAGAGTTTGGGGAGCAGTACTTC	15	once	TRBV3-1/TRBV3-2	TRBJ2-7	TRBD2
CASSASQGARGYTF	TGTGCCAGCAGCGCAAGCCAGGGGGCGAGGGGCTACACCTTC	14	.	TRBV7-2	TRBJ1-2	TRBD1
CASNEDRGDNQPQHF	TGTGCCAGTAATGAGGACAGGGGGGACAATCAGCCCCAGCATTTT	15	.	TRBV19	TRBJ1-5	TRBD1